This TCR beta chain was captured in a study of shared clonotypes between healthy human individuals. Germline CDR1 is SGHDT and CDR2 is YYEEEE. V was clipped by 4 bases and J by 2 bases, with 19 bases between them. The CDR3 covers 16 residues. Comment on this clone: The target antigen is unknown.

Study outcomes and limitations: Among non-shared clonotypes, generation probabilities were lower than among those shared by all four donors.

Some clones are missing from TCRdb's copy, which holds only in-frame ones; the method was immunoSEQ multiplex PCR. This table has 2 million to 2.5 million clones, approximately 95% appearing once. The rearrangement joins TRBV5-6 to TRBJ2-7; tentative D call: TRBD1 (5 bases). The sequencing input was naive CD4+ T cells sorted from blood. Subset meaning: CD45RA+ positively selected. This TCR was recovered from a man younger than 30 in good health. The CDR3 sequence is CASSQPPWVGPYEQYF. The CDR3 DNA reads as TGTGCCAGCAGCCAACCCCCATGGGTGGGGCCCTACGAGCAGTACTTC.